A single sample gave rise to the 32 T cell receptor beta chains below, sequenced in a study of blood T cells in healthy people across ages (dated by TCRdb to between 2014 and 2017). The receptor library was made with 5' RACE. Sequencing took place on an Illumina HiSeq 2500. The second PCR ran for roughly 7 to 12 cycles and used a J-beta primer mix along with a sample-barcoded 5' primer. TCRdb trimmed the raw reads at Q25, called clones with MiXCR and kept productive beta chains. All rows with the same CDR3 protein become a single entry with the most common DNA and genes. The sample table contains about 780,000 distinct CDR3 sequences; only one count was recorded for about 46% of them. The top ten constitute 15% to 20% of the sample. The sample consisted of blood. The receptors here all came from a man older than 75 in good health.

The rearrangement uses TRBV28 and TRBJ1-1; D is undetermined. Looked up from germline, CDR1 is MDHEN and CDR2 is SYDVKM. The CDR3 loop spans 12 amino acids. Trimming took 7 bases from V and 5 from J, leaving 11 bases between them. For the CDR3, the DNA is TGTGCCAGCAACGGGGTTGGGACTGAAGCTTTCTTT. Translation gives CASNGVGTEAFF.

The chain joins TRBV20-1 to TRBJ2-1; 9 nucleotides align to TRBD2. CDR1 DFQATT and CDR2 SNEGSKA come from the germline V gene (reference sequence). This CDR3 is 16 amino acids long. The trim removed 6 bases at V and 5 bases at J, leaving 14 bases unmatched. As DNA, the CDR3 is TGCAGTGCCAACGACCCTCGACTAGCGGAGAACAATGAGCAGTTCTTC. It encodes CSANDPRLAENNEQFF.

This clonotype was counted only a few times. J is TRBJ1-2 and V is TRBV20-1; D unclear. The CDR3 extends over 12 amino acids. The V gene lost 5 bases and the J gene lost 6 bases, with 13 bases spanning the gap. CDR1 DFQATT and CDR2 SNEGSKA come from the germline V gene (reference sequence). The CDR3 sequence: CSAVREMDGYTF. CDR3 coding DNA: TGCAGTGCTGTCCGGGAGATGGATGGCTACACCTTC.

The table lists this clonotype with a count of one. The V gene is TRBV29-1, the J gene TRBJ2-7, with a tentative D call TRBD2 (6 bases). CDR1 and CDR2 (germline): SQVTM, ANQGSEA. This CDR3 has 13 residues. V gave up 7 bases and J gave up 6 bases, with 19 bases separating them. This chain's CDR3 is CSATGDPACEQYF. The CDR3 bases are TGCAGCGCCACGGGGGACCCAGCCTGCGAGCAGTACTTC.

This clonotype came up a few times. This chain uses TRBV18 with TRBJ2-3; 10 bases match TRBD1. CDR3 length equals 15 residues. J gave up 4 bases and V 4 bases, and 5 bases lay outside the gene matches. Germline V gene data show CDR1 as KGHSH and CDR2 as LQKENI. The CDR3 reads CASSRRDRGADTQYF. DNA of the CDR3: TGTGCCAGCTCACGCCGGGACAGGGGAGCAGATACGCAGTATTTT.

This clonotype was seen only once. The V gene is TRBV24-1, the J gene TRBJ2-1, with a possible D match to TRBD1 (6 bases). The CDR3 has 16 residues. Germline V gene lookup returns CDR1 KGHDR and CDR2 SFDVKD. V was cut by 2 bases and J by 2 bases, with 12 bases left in between. The CDR3 reads CATSDSTGQTYNEQFF. CDR3 DNA sequence: TGTGCCACCAGTGATTCCACAGGGCAAACCTACAATGAGCAGTTCTTC.

This rearrangement joins TRBV28 to TRBJ2-3; D remains ambiguous. The CDR3 has 13 amino acids. Trimming took off 5 bases at V and 8 bases at J, with 14 bases between the two ends. Germline CDR1 and CDR2: MDHEN and SYDVKM. CDR3 coding DNA: TGTGCCAGCAGTGACCTGACCGAAGGTACGCAGTATTTT. This sequence encodes CASSDLTEGTQYF.

This clonotype was observed a handful of times. This rearrangement joins TRBV6-4 to TRBJ2-1; D might be TRBD1 (6 bases). CDR1 is MRHNA, CDR2 SNTAGT, per germline. Deletions cut 5 bases from V and 8 bases from J, with 25 bases between. The CDR3 contains 17 residues. The CDR3 sequence is CASSTRGGWEPQDEQFF. The CDR3 DNA sequence: TGTGCCAGCAGTACCAGGGGCGGGTGGGAGCCCCAGGATGAGCAGTTCTTC.

V usage is TRBV5-1 and J usage is TRBJ2-5; possible D gene TRBD2, 6 bases. The CDR3 sequence is 15 residues long. V lost 2 bases and J 5 bases, leaving 16 bases between the germline ends. CDR1 and CDR2 (germline): SGHRS, YFSETQ. CDR3 coding DNA: TGCGCCAGCAGCTTTACCCGAGCGGGTGGGGAGACCCAGTACTTC. Amino acid sequence: CASSFTRAGGETQYF.

The chain links TRBV5-1 to TRBJ2-7, with D perhaps being TRBD1 or TRBD2 (6 bases each). V lost 2 bases to trimming and J lost 0 bases, with 15 bases between them. Germline values: CDR1 SGHRS, CDR2 YFSETQ. The CDR3 consists of 16 residues. CDR3 loop: CASSFGGGGLSYEQYF. CDR3 coding DNA: TGCGCCAGCAGCTTTGGAGGGGGAGGACTCTCCTACGAGCAGTACTTC. The full variable domain, in which reference TRBV5-1 and TRBJ2-7 provide the parts outside the CDR3, is KAGVTQTPRYLIKTRGQQVTLSCSPISGHRSVSWYQQTPGQGLQFLFEYFSETQRNKGNFPGRFSGRQFSNSRSEMNVSTLELGDSALYLCASSFGGGGLSYEQYFGPGTRLTVT.

This clonotype has just a few counts. The genes are TRBV3-1 and TRBJ2-2; 7 bases fit TRBD2. The germline V gene encodes CDR1 LGHDT and CDR2 YNNKEL (reference sequence). Losses at the gene ends were 0 bases for V and 3 bases for J; bases not matched to a gene: 4. CDR3 length: 16 residues. This CDR3 is CASSQDTSDHTGELFF. The CDR3 DNA reads as TGTGCCAGCAGCCAAGATACTAGCGACCACACCGGGGAGCTGTTTTTT. The whole variable domain, remainder taken from reference TRBV3-1 and TRBJ2-2, is DTAVSQTPKYLVTQMGNDKSIKCEQNLGHDTMYWYKQDSKKFLKIMFSYNNKELIINETVPNRFSPKSPDKAHLNLHINSLELGDSAVYFCASSQDTSDHTGELFFGEGSRLTVL.

The J gene is TRBJ2-1, the V gene TRBV10-1; D gene ambiguous. The germline V and J ends were trimmed by 4 bases and 8 bases, with 15 bases remaining between them. Germline V gene lookup returns CDR1 WNHNN and CDR2 SYGVQD (reference sequence). This CDR3 is 14 amino acids long. The CDR3 nucleotides are TGCGCCAGCAGTGTAGAATGGGCCGCCCATGAGCAGTTCTTC. Its protein product is CASSVEWAAHEQFF.

This chain links TRBV6-8 with TRBJ1-5, with D hard to call. V gave up 5 bases and J gave up 1 base, with 12 bases separating them. CDR3 length: 15 residues. Germline CDR1 is MNHGY and CDR2 is SAAAGT. The CDR3 protein is CASSPIPESNQPQHF. The CDR3 coding sequence is TGTGCCAGCAGTCCCATCCCCGAGAGCAATCAGCCCCAGCATTTT.

The gene calls are TRBV11-2 and TRBJ2-1, with D uncertain. The CDR3 totals 13 residues. The germline V gene encodes CDR1 SGHAT and CDR2 FQNNGV. V shed 2 bases and J shed 7 bases, with 9 bases lying between them. This CDR3 is CASSLSKENEQFF. CDR3 sequence (DNA): TGTGCCAGCAGCTTATCCAAGGAGAATGAGCAGTTCTTC. The full variable domain, rest sourced from reference TRBV11-2 and TRBJ2-1, is EAGVAQSPRYKIIEKRQSVAFWCNPISGHATLYWYQQILGQGPKLLIQFQNNGVVDDSQLPKDRFSAERLKGVDSTLKIQPAKLEDSAVYLCASSLSKENEQFFGPGTRLTVL.

The V gene is TRBV29-1, the J gene TRBJ1-2; a possible D gene is TRBD1 (5 bases). V gave up 3 bases and J gave up 4 bases, with 15 bases separating them. CDR3 length equals 14 residues. Germline CDR1 and CDR2: SQVTM and ANQGSEA. In nucleotides, the CDR3 is TGCAGCGTTGAGACCGGGAGTGGGGGCTATGGCTACACCTTC. Its protein product is CSVETGSGGYGYTF.

The J gene is TRBJ2-7, the V gene TRBV2, with TRBD1 matching 7 bases. Germline V lookup: CDR1 SNHLY, CDR2 FYNNEI. The CDR3 totals 14 residues. V was clipped by 7 bases and J by 0 bases; unmatched bases: 6. CDR3 in amino acids: CASTTQGTSYEQYF. CDR3 DNA sequence: TGTGCCAGCACCACACAGGGGACCTCCTACGAGCAGTACTTC.

This chain connects TRBV4-1 to TRBJ2-3, with 8 nucleotides matching TRBD2. The CDR3 loop spans 15 amino acids. Germline trimming cut 5 bases from V and 0 bases from J; bases unmatched to any gene: 4. Germline assignment: CDR1 MGHRA and CDR2 YSYEKL. The DNA of the CDR3 is TGCGCCAGCAGCATCCAGCGGGGGAGCACAGATACGCAGTATTTT. Protein sequence: CASSIQRGSTDTQYF.

CDR3 protein: CSARDPGSGGTDTQYF. In DNA, the CDR3 is TGCAGTGCTAGGGACCCGGGTAGCGGGGGAACAGATACGCAGTATTTT. V is TRBV20-1 and J is TRBJ2-3, with 9 nucleotides matching TRBD2. Germline V lookup: CDR1 DFQATT, CDR2 SNEGSKA (reference sequence). This CDR3 has 16 amino acids. Unmatched junction bases numbered 10, after V lost 3 bases and J lost 3 bases.

The chain is built from TRBV4-3 and TRBJ1-1; 7 positions agree with TRBD1. The ends lost 10 bases at V and 1 base at J; junction bases unmatched: 12. The CDR3 covers 15 residues. Germline V gives CDR1 LGHNA, CDR2 YSLEER. The CDR3 coding sequence is TGCGCCACCAAAGAGGGGGCAGGGAGGAACACTGAAGCTTTCTTT. It translates to CATKEGAGRNTEAFF.

This clonotype was counted a few times. The chain uses TRBV20-1 and TRBJ1-6; D gene ambiguous. The CDR3 is 15 residues long. V shed 1 base and J shed 3 bases, with 10 bases lying between them. Germline V gives CDR1 DFQATT, CDR2 SNEGSKA (reference sequence). CDR3 nucleotides: TGCAGTGCTAGAGTTCCCGGGTTCTATAATTCACCCCTCCACTTT. Translating gives CSARVPGFYNSPLHF.

The gene calls are TRBV7-2 and TRBJ1-2; D uncertain. V lost 8 bases and J lost 3, with 16 bases in between. The CDR3 sequence is 14 residues long. Germline CDR1 is SGHTA and CDR2 is FQGNSA. CDR3 sequence: CASGRHQRDYGYTF. In DNA, the CDR3 is TGTGCCAGCGGCAGACATCAACGAGACTATGGCTACACCTTC.

In regard to this clonotype: One base away lies a much larger clone, so this may be a sequencing read error. The V call is TRBV29-1, the J call TRBJ2-3; no clear D gene. The germline V gene has CDR1 SQVTM and CDR2 ANQGSEA. The CDR3 covers 13 residues. CDR3 amino acids: CGVIGGSTDTQYF. CDR3 nucleotide sequence: TGCGGCGTTATAGGCGGCAGCACAGATACGCAGTATTTT.

Worth noting for this clonotype: A clone one base away is much larger, so this may be a read error. CDR3 loop: CSARGRLAGSNEQYF. As DNA, the CDR3 is TGCAGTGCTAGAGGGCGGCTAGCGGGAAGCAATGAGCAGTACTTC. V and J are TRBV20-1 and TRBJ2-7, with 9 nucleotides matching TRBD2. The CDR3 is made up of 15 amino acids. The V gene end was trimmed by 1 base and the J gene end by 7 bases; junction bases not matched to a gene: 11. The germline V gene encodes CDR1 DFQATT and CDR2 SNEGSKA (reference sequence).

This clonotype turned up a few times. This chain uses TRBV12-3 or TRBV12-4 with TRBJ2-1; TRBD2 matches at 14 bases. This CDR3 spans 16 amino acids. The V segment lost 3 bases and the J segment 8 bases; nucleotides outside the gene matches: 6. DNA of the CDR3: TGTGCCAGCAGTTTGTCTTCGGGACTAGCGGGAGATGAGCAGTTCTTC. It yields the protein CASSLSSGLAGDEQFF.

The chain is built from TRBV27 and TRBJ1-1; the match to TRBD1 covers 11 bases. The CDR3 length is 15 residues. Germline CDR1 and CDR2: MNHEY and SMNVEV (reference sequence). Trimming at V came to 5 bases and at J to 3 bases, leaving 5 bases not matched to a gene. The CDR3 nucleotides are TGTGCCAGCAGTCGGACAGGGGGCTCGTACACTGAAGCTTTCTTT. Encoded protein: CASSRTGGSYTEAFF.

V usage is TRBV7-6 and J usage is TRBJ1-4; no clear D. V was cut by 5 bases and J by 5 bases, with 12 bases left in between. The CDR3 consists of 14 residues. Germline V gene lookup returns CDR1 SGHVS and CDR2 FNYEAQ. The CDR3 DNA sequence: TGTGCCAGCAGCCGCAGTGGGGAAAATGAAAAACTGTTTTTT. The encoded protein is CASSRSGENEKLFF.

This clonotype was picked up a small number of times. The chain carries TRBV4-3 and TRBJ2-7; D may be TRBD2 (5 bases). The germline gives CDR1 LGHNA, CDR2 YSLEER. This CDR3 region has 12 residues. V was trimmed by 10 bases and J by 1 base, leaving 11 bases between them. DNA of the CDR3: TGCGCCACCCCCGGGATTTCCTACGAGCAGTACTTC. It yields the protein CATPGISYEQYF.

This clonotype occurred a few times. The CDR3 coding sequence is TGTGCCAGCATGTCTAGCGGGATTCAAGAGACCCAGTACTTC. It encodes CASMSSGIQETQYF. The rearrangement uses TRBV12-3 or TRBV12-4 and TRBJ2-5, with TRBD2 identical over 9 bases. The trim removed 7 bases at V and 2 bases at J, leaving 5 bases unmatched. The CDR3 is 14 residues long.

This sequence joins TRBV6-6 and TRBJ2-7; TRBD2 matches at 7 bases. CDR3 length: 13 amino acids. Losses at the gene ends were 7 bases for V and 2 bases for J; bases not matched to a gene: 5. Germline V lookup: CDR1 MNHNY, CDR2 SVGAGI (reference sequence). The CDR3 DNA sequence: TGTGCCAGCATCGGCGGGGGAGCCTACGAGCAGTACTTC. Translating gives CASIGGGAYEQYF.

The rearrangement joins TRBV7-2 to TRBJ1-5; 9 positions agree with TRBD1. The CDR3 totals 16 residues. Germline V lookup: CDR1 SGHTA, CDR2 FQGNSA. With 5 bases clipped from V and 7 bases from J, the junction kept 12 bases outside the gene matches. This CDR3 reads CASSPPAGQGRQPQHF. The DNA of the CDR3 is TGTGCCAGCAGCCCACCGGCCGGACAGGGGCGACAGCCCCAGCATTTT.

V gene TRBV29-1 combines with J gene TRBJ2-5; unclear D gene. The V end lost 2 bases, the J end lost 4 bases, and 8 bases lay between the germline ends. The germline CDR1 and CDR2 sequences are SQVTM and ANQGSEA. The CDR3 contains 12 residues. The CDR3 bases are TGCAGCGTTGAACCATCCGGAGAGACCCAGTACTTC. Amino acids: CSVEPSGETQYF.

The rearrangement uses TRBV24-1 and TRBJ2-5; D call uncertain. The DNA end lines up better with TRBJ2-7; the J call may be wrong. Germline assignment: CDR1 KGHDR and CDR2 SFDVKD. The CDR3 is 14 amino acids. The CDR3 nucleotides are TGTGCCACCAGTGATTCGCCTTTGAGCGACGAGCAGTACTTC. Encoded protein: CATSDSPLSDEQYF.